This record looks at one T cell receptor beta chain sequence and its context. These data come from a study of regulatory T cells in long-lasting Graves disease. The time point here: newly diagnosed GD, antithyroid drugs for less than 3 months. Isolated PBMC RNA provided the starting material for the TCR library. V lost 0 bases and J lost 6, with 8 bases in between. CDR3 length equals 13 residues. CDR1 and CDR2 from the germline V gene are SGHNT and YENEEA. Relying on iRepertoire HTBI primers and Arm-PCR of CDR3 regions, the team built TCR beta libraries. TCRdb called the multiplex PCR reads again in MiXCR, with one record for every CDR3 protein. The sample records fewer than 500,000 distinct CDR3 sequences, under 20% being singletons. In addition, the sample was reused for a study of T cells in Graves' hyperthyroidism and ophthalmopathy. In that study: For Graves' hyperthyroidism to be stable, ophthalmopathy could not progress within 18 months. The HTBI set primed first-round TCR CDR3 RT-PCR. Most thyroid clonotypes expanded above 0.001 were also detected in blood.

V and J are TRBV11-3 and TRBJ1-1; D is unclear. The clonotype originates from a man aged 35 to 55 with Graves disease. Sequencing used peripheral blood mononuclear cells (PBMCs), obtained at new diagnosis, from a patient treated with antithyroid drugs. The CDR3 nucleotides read TGTGCCAGCAGCTTAGATCCGTGGGCTGAAGCTTTCTTT. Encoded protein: CASSLDPWAEAFF.